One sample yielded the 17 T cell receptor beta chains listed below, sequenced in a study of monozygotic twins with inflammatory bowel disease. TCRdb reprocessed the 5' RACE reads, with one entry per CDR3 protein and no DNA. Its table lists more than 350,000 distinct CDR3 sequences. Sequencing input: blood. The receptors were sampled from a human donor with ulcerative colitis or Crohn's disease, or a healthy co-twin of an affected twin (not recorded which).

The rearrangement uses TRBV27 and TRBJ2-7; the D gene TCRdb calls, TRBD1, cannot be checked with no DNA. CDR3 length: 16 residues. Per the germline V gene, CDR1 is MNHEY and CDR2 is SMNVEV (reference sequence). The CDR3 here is CASSALTGFDSYEQYF.

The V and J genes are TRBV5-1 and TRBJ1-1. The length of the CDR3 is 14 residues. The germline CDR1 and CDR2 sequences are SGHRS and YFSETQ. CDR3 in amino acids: CASSLAGQNTEAFF. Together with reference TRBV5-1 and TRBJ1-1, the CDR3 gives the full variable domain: KAGVTQTPRYLIKTRGQQVTLSCSPISGHRSVSWYQQTPGQGLQFLFEYFSETQRNKGNFPGRFSGRQFSNSRSEMNVSTLELGDSALYLCASSLAGQNTEAFFGQGTRLTVV.

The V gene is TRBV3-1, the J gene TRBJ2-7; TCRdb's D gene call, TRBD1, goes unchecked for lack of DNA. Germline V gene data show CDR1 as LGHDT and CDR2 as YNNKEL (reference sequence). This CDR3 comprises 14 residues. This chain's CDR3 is CASSRTGATYEQYF.

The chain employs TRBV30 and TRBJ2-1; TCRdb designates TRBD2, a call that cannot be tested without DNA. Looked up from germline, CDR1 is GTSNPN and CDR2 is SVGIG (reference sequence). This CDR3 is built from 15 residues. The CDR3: CAWSRIAGAINEQFF.

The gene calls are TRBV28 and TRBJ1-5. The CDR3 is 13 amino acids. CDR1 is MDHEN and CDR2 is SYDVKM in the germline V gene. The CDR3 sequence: CASSPPDIQPQHF.

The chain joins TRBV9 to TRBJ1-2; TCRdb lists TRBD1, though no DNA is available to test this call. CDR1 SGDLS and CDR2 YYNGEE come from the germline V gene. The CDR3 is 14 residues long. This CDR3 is CASSGDRGNYGYTF.

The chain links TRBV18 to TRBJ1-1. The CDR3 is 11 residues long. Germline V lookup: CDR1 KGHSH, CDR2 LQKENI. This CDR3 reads CASGRDTEAFF.

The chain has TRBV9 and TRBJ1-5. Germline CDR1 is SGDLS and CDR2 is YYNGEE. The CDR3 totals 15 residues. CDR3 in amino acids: CASSVEGGINQPQHF.

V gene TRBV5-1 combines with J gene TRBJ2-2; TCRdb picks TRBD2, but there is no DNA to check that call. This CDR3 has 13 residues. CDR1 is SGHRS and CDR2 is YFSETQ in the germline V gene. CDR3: CASSLKRPGELFF.

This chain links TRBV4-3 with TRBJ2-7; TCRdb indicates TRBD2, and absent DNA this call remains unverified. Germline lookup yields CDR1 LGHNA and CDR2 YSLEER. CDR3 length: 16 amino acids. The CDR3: CASSQDKSGFPYEQYF.

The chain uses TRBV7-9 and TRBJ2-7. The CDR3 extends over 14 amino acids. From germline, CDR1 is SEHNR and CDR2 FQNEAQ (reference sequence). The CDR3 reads CASSLGPGGYEQYF. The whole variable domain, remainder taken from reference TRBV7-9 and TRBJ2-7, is DTGVSQNPRHKITKRGQNVTFRCDPISEHNRLYWYRQTLGQGPEFLTYFQNEAQLEKSRLLSDRFSAERPKGSFSTLEIQRTEQGDSAMYLCASSLGPGGYEQYFGPGTRLTVT.

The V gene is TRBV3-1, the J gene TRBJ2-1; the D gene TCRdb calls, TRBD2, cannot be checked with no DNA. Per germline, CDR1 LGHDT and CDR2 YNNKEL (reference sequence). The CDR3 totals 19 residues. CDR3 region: CASSQGPGAGGPPYNEQFF.

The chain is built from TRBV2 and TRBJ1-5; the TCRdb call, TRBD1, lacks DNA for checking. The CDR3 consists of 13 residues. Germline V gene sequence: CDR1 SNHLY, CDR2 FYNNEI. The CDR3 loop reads CASNRQADQPQHF.

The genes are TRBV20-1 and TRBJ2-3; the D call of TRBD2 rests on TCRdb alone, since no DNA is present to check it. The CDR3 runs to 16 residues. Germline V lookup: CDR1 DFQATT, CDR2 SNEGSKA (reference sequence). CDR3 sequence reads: CSASGAASGGTDTQYF.

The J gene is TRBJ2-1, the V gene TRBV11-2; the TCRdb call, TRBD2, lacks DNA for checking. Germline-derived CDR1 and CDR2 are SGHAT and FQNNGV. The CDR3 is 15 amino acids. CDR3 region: CASSLAAGGPYEQFF. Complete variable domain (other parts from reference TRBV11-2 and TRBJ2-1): EAGVAQSPRYKIIEKRQSVAFWCNPISGHATLYWYQQILGQGPKLLIQFQNNGVVDDSQLPKDRFSAERLKGVDSTLKIQPAKLEDSAVYLCASSLAAGGPYEQFFGPGTRLTVL.

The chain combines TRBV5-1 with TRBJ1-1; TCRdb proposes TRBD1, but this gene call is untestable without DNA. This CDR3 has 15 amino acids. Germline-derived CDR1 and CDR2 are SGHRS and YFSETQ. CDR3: CASSFQGTGETEAFF.

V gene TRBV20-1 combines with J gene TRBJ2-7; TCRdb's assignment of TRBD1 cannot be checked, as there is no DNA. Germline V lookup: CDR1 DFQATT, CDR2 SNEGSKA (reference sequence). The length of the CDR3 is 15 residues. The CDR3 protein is CSALTGGVTTYEQYF.